This TCR beta chain is from a study of T cell responses to AZD1222 COVID-19 vaccine. The ends were cut back, 4 bases at V and 6 bases at J, with 10 bases in the middle. This CDR3 is 12 amino acids long. Data came from immunoSEQ multiplex PCR; TCRdb stores just in-frame clones and leaves some out. This sample yields under 150,000 clones, of which just over 90% are seen a single time; around 6.9% belongs to the top ten. The specimen comprised peripheral blood, sampled on day 0 of AZD1222 vaccination. The receptor's source is an adult in good health. This sequence joins TRBV12-3 or TRBV12-4 and TRBJ2-7, with D possibly TRBD2 on 5 matching bases. The DNA for the CDR3 is TGTGCCAGCAGTTGGGAGATGAGCGAGCAGTACTTC. It translates to CASSWEMSEQYF.